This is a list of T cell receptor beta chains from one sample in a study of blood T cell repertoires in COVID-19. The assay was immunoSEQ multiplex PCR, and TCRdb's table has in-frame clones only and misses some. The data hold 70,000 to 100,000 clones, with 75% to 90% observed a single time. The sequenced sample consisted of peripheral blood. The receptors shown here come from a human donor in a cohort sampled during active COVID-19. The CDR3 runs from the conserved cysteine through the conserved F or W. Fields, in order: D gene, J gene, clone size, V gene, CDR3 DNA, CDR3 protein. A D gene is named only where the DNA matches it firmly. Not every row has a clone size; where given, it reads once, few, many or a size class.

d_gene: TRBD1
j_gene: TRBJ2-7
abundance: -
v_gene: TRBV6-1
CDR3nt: TGTGCCAGCAGGGAACGAAGGGCCGGACAGGGTGGATCCTACGAGCAGTACTTC
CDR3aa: CASRERRAGQGGSYEQYF

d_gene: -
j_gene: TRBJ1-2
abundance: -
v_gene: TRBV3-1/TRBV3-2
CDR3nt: TGTGCCAGCAGCCATCGTAGGGGTGGCTACACCTTC
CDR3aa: CASSHRRGGYTF

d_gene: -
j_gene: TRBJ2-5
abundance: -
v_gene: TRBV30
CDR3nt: TGTGCCTGGAGTGCAGGGGTAGAGACCCAGTACTTC
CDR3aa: CAWSAGVETQYF

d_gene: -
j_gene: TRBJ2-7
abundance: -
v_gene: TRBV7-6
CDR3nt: TGTGCCAGCAGCCTGGACTTTCACGAGCAGTACTTC
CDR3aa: CASSLDFHEQYF

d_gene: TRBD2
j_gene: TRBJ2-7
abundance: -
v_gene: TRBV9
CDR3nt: TGTGCCAGCAGCCTGGGGACTAGCGGGGGCGAGCAGTACTTC
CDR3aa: CASSLGTSGGEQYF

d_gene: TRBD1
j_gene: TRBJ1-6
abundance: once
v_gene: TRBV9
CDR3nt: TGTGCCAGCAGCGTAGGTACAGGGGGCGATAATTCACCCCTCCACTTT
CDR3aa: CASSVGTGGDNSPLHF

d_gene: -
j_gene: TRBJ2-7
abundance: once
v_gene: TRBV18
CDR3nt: TGTGCCAGCTCCCACGGTCTTTCGGAGCAGTACTTC
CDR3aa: CASSHGLSEQYF

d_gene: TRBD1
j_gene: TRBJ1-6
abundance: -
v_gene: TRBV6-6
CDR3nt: TGTGCCAGCAGTCGACTGGGACAGGTTAATTCACCCCTCCACTTT
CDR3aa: CASSRLGQVNSPLHF

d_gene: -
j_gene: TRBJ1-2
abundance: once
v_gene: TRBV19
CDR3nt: TGTGCCAGCCACGAAGGGAGGGGAACAATCTATGGCTACACCTTC
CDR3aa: CASHEGRGTIYGYTF

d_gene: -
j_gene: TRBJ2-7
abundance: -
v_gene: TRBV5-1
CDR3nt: TGCGCCAGCAGCTTGGCCGGGGTCAGCTCCTACGAGCAGTACTTC
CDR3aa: CASSLAGVSSYEQYF

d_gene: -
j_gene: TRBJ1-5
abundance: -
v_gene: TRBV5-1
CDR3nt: TGCGCCAGCAGCTTGGCGCCGGGAGCTATCACCCCCCAGCATTTT
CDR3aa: CASSLAPGAITPQHF

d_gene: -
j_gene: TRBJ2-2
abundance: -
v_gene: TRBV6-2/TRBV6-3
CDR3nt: TGTGCCAGCAGTTACGAGGGCACCGGGGAGCTGTTTTTT
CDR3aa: CASSYEGTGELFF

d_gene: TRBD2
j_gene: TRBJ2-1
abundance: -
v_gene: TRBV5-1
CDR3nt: TGCGCCAGCAGCCTTAGCCGGGGGGGCGGCACCTACAATGAGCAGTTCTTC
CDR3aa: CASSLSRGGGTYNEQFF

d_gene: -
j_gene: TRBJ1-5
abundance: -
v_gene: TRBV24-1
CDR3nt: TGTGCCACCGGGCCGGGAGGCAGTCAGCCCCAGCATTTT
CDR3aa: CATGPGGSQPQHF

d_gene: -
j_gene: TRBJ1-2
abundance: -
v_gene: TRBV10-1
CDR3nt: TGCGCCAGCAGTGGCGGGGGATGGTCTGGCCATGGCTACACCTTC
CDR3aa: CASSGGGWSGHGYTF

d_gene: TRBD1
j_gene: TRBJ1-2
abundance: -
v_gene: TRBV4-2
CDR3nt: TGTGCCAGCAGCCCGGCCGGAGGACAGGGGAAATTCAACTATGGCTACACCTTC
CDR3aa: CASSPAGGQGKFNYGYTF

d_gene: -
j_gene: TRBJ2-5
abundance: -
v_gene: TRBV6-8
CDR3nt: TGTGCCAGCAGTTCAGGATTATTCCAAGAGACCCAGTACTTC
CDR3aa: CASSSGLFQETQYF

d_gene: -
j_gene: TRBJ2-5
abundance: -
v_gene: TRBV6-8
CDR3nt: TGTGCCAGCACTTTAAGGAGTGTGGAGACCCAGTACTTC
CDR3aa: CASTLRSVETQYF

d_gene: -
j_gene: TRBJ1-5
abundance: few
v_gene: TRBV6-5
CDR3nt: TGTGCCAGCAGACCCGCGGGGGAGAGCAATCAGCCCCAGCATTTT
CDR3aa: CASRPAGESNQPQHF

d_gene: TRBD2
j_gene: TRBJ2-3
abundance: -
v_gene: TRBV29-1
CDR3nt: TGCAGCGTCGGGACTAGCGGGAGAGGGGATACGCAGTATTTT
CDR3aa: CSVGTSGRGDTQYF

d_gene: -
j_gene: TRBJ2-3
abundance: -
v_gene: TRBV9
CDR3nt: TGTGCCAGCAGCGTAGCGGGGACTAGCACAGATACGCAGTATTTT
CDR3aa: CASSVAGTSTDTQYF

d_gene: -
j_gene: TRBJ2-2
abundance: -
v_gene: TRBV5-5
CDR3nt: TGTGCCAGCAGCTTTGGGTTAGCGGATAACACCGGGGAGCTGTTTTTT
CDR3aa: CASSFGLADNTGELFF

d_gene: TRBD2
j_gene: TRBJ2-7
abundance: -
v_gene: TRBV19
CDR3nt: TGTGCCAGTAGTATAGTGGGGACTAGCGGGAGGCAAAGCCCCTACGAGCAGTACTTC
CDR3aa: CASSIVGTSGRQSPYEQYF

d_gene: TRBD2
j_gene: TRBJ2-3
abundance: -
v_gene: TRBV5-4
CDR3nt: TGTGCCAGCAGCCCCGGTAGCGGGAGGCCTACTAGCACAGATACGCAGTATTTT
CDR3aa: CASSPGSGRPTSTDTQYF

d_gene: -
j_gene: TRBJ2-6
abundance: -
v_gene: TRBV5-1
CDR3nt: TGCGCCAGCGCACAGGGAGCTGGGGCCAACGTCCTGACTTTC
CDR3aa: CASAQGAGANVLTF

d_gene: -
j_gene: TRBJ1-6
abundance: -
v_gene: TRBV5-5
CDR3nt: TGTGCCAGCAGCCCCCCCGGGGAGGATTCACCCCTCCACTTT
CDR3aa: CASSPPGEDSPLHF

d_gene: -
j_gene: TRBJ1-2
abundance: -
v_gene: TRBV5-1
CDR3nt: TGCGCCAGCAGCCCACAGGGAGGGGATCATGGCTACACCTTC
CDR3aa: CASSPQGGDHGYTF